Shown below are 8 T cell receptor beta chains from a single sample sequenced in a study of shared clonotypes between healthy human individuals. Profiling relied on immunoSEQ multiplex PCR, and the TCRdb table lists in-frame clones only, not all of them. The sample consists of roughly 2.5 million clones, 90% to 95% of them appearing once. The sample consisted of naive CD4+ T cells sorted from blood. The subset here: CD45RA+ positively selected. The source is a man aged 18-30 years in good health.

This clone was recorded only once. The same CDR3 arises from other DNA sequences in this sample as well. The CDR3 loop reads CASSLEGSNEKLFF. CDR3 nucleotides: TGCGCCAGCAGCTTGGAGGGGTCAAATGAAAAACTGTTTTTT. The chain has TRBV5-1 and TRBJ1-4; the D gene is possibly TRBD1 (5 bases). Germline CDR1 and CDR2: SGHRS and YFSETQ. Trimming stripped 0 bases from V and 5 bases from J, with 8 bases between. This CDR3 spans 14 amino acids.

As for this clone: The same CDR3 also results from other DNA sequences found in this sample. The chain recombines TRBV5-1 with TRBJ2-5; 8 bases match TRBD1. With 3 bases clipped from V and 3 bases from J, the junction kept 4 bases outside the gene matches. Germline V lookup: CDR1 SGHRS, CDR2 YFSETQ. The CDR3 totals 14 residues. DNA for the CDR3: TGCGCCAGCAGCTCCGGGACAGGTAAAGAGACCCAGTACTTC. The encoded protein is CASSSGTGKETQYF.

The chain combines TRBV5-4 with TRBJ1-1; a possible D gene is TRBD1 (5 bases). From germline, CDR1 is SGHNT and CDR2 YYREEE (reference sequence). V lost 1 base to trimming and J lost 5 bases, with 15 bases between them. The CDR3 is 15 amino acids. The DNA for the CDR3 is TGTGCCAGCAGCTTGATGGGGCTGGAGGGAACTGAAGCTTTCTTT. This codes for CASSLMGLEGTEAFF.

CDR3 loop: CASSSYLQTQYF. For the CDR3, the DNA is TGTGCCAGCAGCTCATATTTACAGACCCAGTACTTC. The V gene is TRBV7-2, the J gene TRBJ2-5; D uncertain. V dropped 4 bases and J dropped 6 bases, with 9 bases sitting between them. Germline V gene data show CDR1 as SGHTA and CDR2 as FQGNSA. This CDR3 contains 12 residues. The full variable domain, completed using reference TRBV7-2 and TRBJ2-5, is GAGVSQSPSNKVTEKGKDVELRCDPISGHTALYWYRQSLGQGLEFLIYFQGNSAPDKSGLPSDRFSAERTGGSVSTLTIQRTQQEDSAVYLCASSSYLQTQYFGPGTRLLVL.

V usage is TRBV4-1 and J usage is TRBJ2-3; D is possibly TRBD1 (5 bases). CDR1 is MGHRA and CDR2 is YSYEKL in the germline V gene. This CDR3 has 16 residues. V shed 0 bases and J shed 1 base, with 11 bases lying between them. The CDR3 bases are TGCGCCAGCAGCCAAGATTATCAGGGTCGCACAGATACGCAGTATTTT. Amino acid sequence: CASSQDYQGRTDTQYF.

This sequence joins TRBV4-3 and TRBJ2-2, with 9 nucleotides matching TRBD1. The CDR3 length is 18 residues. J was trimmed by 3 bases and V by 0 bases; bases with no gene match: 8. CDR1 is LGHNA and CDR2 is YSLEER in the germline V gene. The CDR3 is CASSQDLVGTGHTGELFF. As DNA, the CDR3 is TGCGCCAGCAGCCAAGATTTAGTCGGGACAGGGCACACCGGGGAGCTGTTTTTT.

This chain uses TRBV9 with TRBJ2-3; TRBD2 might be the D (6 bases). This CDR3 has 18 amino acids. Germline V lookup: CDR1 SGDLS, CDR2 YYNGEE. Trimming shortened V by 2 bases and J by 2 bases, and 21 bases separated the two germline ends. CDR3 in DNA: TGTGCCAGCAGCGTGGCGACTAGTGCGGGAAAATTCACAGATACGCAGTATTTT. Protein product: CASSVATSAGKFTDTQYF.

The CDR3 reads CAISDPSGTSSGANVLTF. CDR3 coding DNA: TGTGCCATCAGTGACCCCTCAGGGACGTCCTCTGGGGCCAACGTCCTGACTTTC. The chain uses TRBV10-3 and TRBJ2-6; D possibly matches TRBD1 or TRBD2 (5 bases each). The CDR3 runs to 18 residues. The germline V gene encodes CDR1 ENHRY and CDR2 SYGVKD. The germline V and J ends were trimmed by 3 bases and 0 bases, with 15 bases remaining between them.